The 2 T cell receptor beta chains below all came from one sample that was sequenced in a study of immune heterogeneity within non-small cell lung tumors. Template material comprised bulk tumor genomic DNA at about 610 ng per sample. Several biopsies were collected from each primary tumor during surgery. They were spaced as far apart as possible within the tumor mass. It was patients with untreated, newly diagnosed non-small cell lung cancer who underwent curative surgery. With 32 V and 13 J primers, multiplex PCR amplified the TCR beta CDR3. MiXCR, applied by TCRdb to the multiplex PCR reads, yields one record per CDR3 protein. The data show about 3,400 distinct CDR3 sequences, 30% to 45% seen once. Source material: lung tumor tissue. The receptors derive from a man in his 70s with non-small cell lung cancer.

V gene TRBV20-1 combines with J gene TRBJ2-3; 12 nucleotides agree with TRBD2. The V gene's germline CDR1 is DFQATT and CDR2 SNEGSKA (reference sequence). The length of the CDR3 is 16 residues. V lost 0 bases and J lost 3; bases outside the gene matches: 4. CDR3 loop: CSARDLAGGPTDTQYF. The CDR3 DNA is TGCAGTGCTAGAGATCTAGCGGGAGGGCCAACAGATACGCAGTATTTT.

This clonotype was seen only a few times. The rearrangement uses TRBV20-1 and TRBJ1-3; 8 nucleotides agree with TRBD1. Germline V lookup: CDR1 DFQATT, CDR2 SNEGSKA (reference sequence). With 3 bases clipped from V and 5 bases from J, the junction kept 6 bases outside the gene matches. The CDR3 has 14 amino acids. CDR3 residues: CSASPFRGRNTIYF. DNA of the CDR3: TGCAGTGCTAGTCCCTTCAGGGGGCGAAACACCATATATTTT.